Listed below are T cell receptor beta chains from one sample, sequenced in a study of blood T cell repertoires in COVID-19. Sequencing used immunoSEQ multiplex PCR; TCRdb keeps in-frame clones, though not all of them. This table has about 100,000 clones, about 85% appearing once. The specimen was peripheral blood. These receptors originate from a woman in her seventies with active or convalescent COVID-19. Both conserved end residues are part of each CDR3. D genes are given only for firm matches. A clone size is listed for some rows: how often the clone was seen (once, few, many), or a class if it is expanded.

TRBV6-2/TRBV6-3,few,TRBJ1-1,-,TGTGCCAGCAGTTCGCGGGGGGGACGGAGGACTGAAGCTTTCTTT,CASSSRGGRRTEAFF
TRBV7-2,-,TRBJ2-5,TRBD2,TGTGCCAGCAGCTTAGGAGCGACTAGCGGGGGGCGGGAGACCCAGTACTTC,CASSLGATSGGRETQYF
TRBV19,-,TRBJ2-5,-,TGTGCCAGTAGTCCCAGTTGGGAGACCCAGTACTTC,CASSPSWETQYF
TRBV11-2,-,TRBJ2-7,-,TGTGCCTGCTCCCAGGGCCTCTACGAGCAGTACTTC,CACSQGLYEQYF
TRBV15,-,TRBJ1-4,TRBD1,TGTGCCACCAGCAGAGGGGGACAGGGTCGAGAAAAACTGTTTTTT,CATSRGGQGREKLFF
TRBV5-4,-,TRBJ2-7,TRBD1,TGTGCCAGCAGCCGGCCGGGACAGGGCTACGAGCAGTACTTC,CASSRPGQGYEQYF
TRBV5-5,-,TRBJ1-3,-,TGTGCCAGCAGCTTGGCCGCGGGGGGATCTGGAAACACCATATATTTT,CASSLAAGGSGNTIYF
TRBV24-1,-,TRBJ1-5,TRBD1,TGTGCCACCAGTGGGGGGAACAGGGGACAGCCCCAGCATTTT,CATSGGNRGQPQHF
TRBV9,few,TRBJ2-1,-,TGTGCCAGCAGCGTAGGTCTAGGGGGTTACAATGAGCAGTTCTTC,CASSVGLGGYNEQFF
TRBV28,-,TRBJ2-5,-,TGTGCCAGCAGCTCCCCCCCCGGCGGTTACGCGGGCATTGTCCAAGAGACCCAGTACTTC,CASSSPPGGYAGIVQETQYF
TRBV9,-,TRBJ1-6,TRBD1,TGTGCCAGCAGCGCAGGGGGGAGCTCCTATAATTCACCCCTCCACTTT,CASSAGGSSYNSPLHF